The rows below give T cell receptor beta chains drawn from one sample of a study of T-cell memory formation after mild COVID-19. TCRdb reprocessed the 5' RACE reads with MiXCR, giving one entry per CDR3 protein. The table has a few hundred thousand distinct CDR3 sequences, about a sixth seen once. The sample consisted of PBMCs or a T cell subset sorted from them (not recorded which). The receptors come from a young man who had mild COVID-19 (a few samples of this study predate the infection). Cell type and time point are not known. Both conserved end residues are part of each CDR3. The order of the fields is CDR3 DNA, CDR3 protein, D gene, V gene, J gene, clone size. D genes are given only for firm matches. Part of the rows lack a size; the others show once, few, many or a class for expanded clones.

DNA: TGTGCCAGCCATTCTCCTACCCACTCCTACGAGCAGTACTTC
CDR3: CASHSPTHSYEQYF
D: NA
V: TRBV27
J: TRBJ2-7
size: few

DNA: TGTGCCAGCAGCCAAGATACGCGGAGCTACACCTTC
CDR3: CASSQDTRSYTF
D: NA
V: TRBV4-2
J: TRBJ1-2
size: NA

DNA: TGTGCCAGCAGCTTAGACACGAACACCGGGGAGCTGTTTTTT
CDR3: CASSLDTNTGELFF
D: NA
V: TRBV7-2
J: TRBJ2-2
size: many

DNA: TGCGCCAGCAGCCCAGACGGGTTCGTCGACACCATATATTTT
CDR3: CASSPDGFVDTIYF
D: NA
V: TRBV4-3
J: TRBJ1-3
size: many

DNA: TGTGCCAGCAGCCCGGAGGCGGGACAGGGTTCCCATGAGCAGTTCTTC
CDR3: CASSPEAGQGSHEQFF
D: TRBD1
V: TRBV9
J: TRBJ2-1
size: NA

DNA: TGTGCCAGCAGCAATAACAGGGATACGCAGTATTTT
CDR3: CASSNNRDTQYF
D: NA
V: TRBV12-3/TRBV12-4
J: TRBJ2-3
size: few

DNA: TGTGCCAGCAGTGAAGGGGCCGGAAAACTGTTTTTT
CDR3: CASSEGAGKLFF
D: NA
V: TRBV2
J: TRBJ1-4
size: NA

DNA: TGTGCCAGCAGTGGGGTTAGAGGGCTCCAAGAGACCCAGTACTTC
CDR3: CASSGVRGLQETQYF
D: NA
V: TRBV7-2
J: TRBJ2-5
size: few

DNA: TGTGCCAGTTGTCGCGGGGGAGAATCACCCCTCCACTTT
CDR3: CASCRGGESPLHF
D: NA
V: TRBV6-5
J: TRBJ1-6
size: NA

DNA: TGTGCCAGCAGCTTAGAAGCGGCAACAGATACGCAGTATTTT
CDR3: CASSLEAATDTQYF
D: NA
V: TRBV7-9
J: TRBJ2-3
size: few

DNA: TGCGCCAGCAGCCAAGACAGGGGGCTAAAGACCCAGTACTTC
CDR3: CASSQDRGLKTQYF
D: TRBD1
V: TRBV4-3
J: TRBJ2-5
size: few

DNA: TGTGCCATCAGTGAATGGTCGAATCAAGAGACCCAGTACTTC
CDR3: CAISEWSNQETQYF
D: NA
V: TRBV10-3
J: TRBJ2-5
size: few

DNA: TGCAGCGTTGTTCCGGGTAAGGCCCAGTACTTC
CDR3: CSVVPGKAQYF
D: NA
V: TRBV29-1
J: TRBJ2-5
size: NA